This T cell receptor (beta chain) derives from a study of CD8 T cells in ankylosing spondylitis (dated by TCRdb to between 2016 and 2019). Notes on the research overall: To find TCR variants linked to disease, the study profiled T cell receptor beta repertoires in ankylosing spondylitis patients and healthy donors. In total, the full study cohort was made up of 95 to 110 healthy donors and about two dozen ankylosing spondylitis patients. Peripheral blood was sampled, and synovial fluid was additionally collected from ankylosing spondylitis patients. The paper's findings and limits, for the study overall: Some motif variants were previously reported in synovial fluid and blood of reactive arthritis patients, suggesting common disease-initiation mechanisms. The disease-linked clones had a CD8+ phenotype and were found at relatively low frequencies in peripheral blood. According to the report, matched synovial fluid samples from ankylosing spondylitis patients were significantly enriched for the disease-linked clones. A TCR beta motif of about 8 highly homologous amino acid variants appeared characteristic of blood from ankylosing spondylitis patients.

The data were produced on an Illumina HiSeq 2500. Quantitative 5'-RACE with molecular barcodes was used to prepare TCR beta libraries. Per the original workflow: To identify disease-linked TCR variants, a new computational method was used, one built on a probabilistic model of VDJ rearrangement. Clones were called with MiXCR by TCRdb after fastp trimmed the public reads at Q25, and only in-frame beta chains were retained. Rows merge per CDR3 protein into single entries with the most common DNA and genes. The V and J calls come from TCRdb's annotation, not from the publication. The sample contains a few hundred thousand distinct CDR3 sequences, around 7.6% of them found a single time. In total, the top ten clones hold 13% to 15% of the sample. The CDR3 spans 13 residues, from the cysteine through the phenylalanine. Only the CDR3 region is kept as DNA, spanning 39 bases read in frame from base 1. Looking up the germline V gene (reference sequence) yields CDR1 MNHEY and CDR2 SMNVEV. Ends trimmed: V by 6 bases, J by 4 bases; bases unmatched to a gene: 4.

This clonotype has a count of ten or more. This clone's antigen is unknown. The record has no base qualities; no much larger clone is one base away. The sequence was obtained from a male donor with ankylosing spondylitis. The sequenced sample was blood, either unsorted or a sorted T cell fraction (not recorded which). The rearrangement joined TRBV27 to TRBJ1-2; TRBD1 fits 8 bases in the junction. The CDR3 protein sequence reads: CASRHTGGYGYTF. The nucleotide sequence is TGTGCCAGCAGACATACAGGGGGCTATGGCTACACCTTC.